One and the same sample provided the 17 T cell receptor beta chains below, sequenced in a study of OX40 agonist ivuxolimab in advanced cancers. The method was immunoSEQ multiplex PCR; TCRdb's version includes in-frame clones alone and lacks a portion of them. In the table there are 60,000 to 100,000 clones, 90% to 95% of which are singletons. This material consisted of CD4+ or CD8+ T cells sorted from blood, taken in a trial of the OX40 agonist ivuxolimab. These receptors were taken from an adult with an advanced solid tumor such as melanoma, head and neck, liver or kidney cancer.

This clone appeared once. The J gene is TRBJ2-2, the V gene TRBV27; D call uncertain. The V gene's germline CDR1 is MNHEY and CDR2 SMNVEV (reference sequence). The CDR3 runs to 13 residues. V lost 5 bases and J 0 bases, leaving 4 bases between the germline ends. In nucleotides, the CDR3 is TGTGCCAGCAGTCCCCCGAACACCGGGGAGCTGTTTTTT. Protein sequence: CASSPPNTGELFF.

The chain links TRBV7-8 to TRBJ1-5; 11 nucleotides match TRBD1. V shed 5 bases and J 5 bases; nucleotides not matched to a gene: 5. The germline gives CDR1 SGHVS, CDR2 FQNEAQ. The CDR3 contains 15 residues. CDR3 in amino acids: CASSPDRGLYQPQHF. In DNA form, the CDR3 reads TGTGCCAGCAGCCCGGACAGGGGGCTGTATCAGCCCCAGCATTTT.

The V and J genes are TRBV27 and TRBJ1-1; possibly TRBD1 for D (6 bases). Germline-derived CDR1 and CDR2 are MNHEY and SMNVEV (reference sequence). This CDR3 contains 18 residues. V was trimmed by 9 bases and J by 3 bases, leaving 29 bases between them. DNA of the CDR3: TGTGCCAGGTATCCTCTTATAGGTGGGGGCGCGAGGGACACTGAAGCTTTCTTT. It specifies CARYPLIGGGARDTEAFF.

The chain carries TRBV9 and TRBJ1-1; possible D gene TRBD1, 5 bases. CDR3 length: 14 amino acids. Germline V lookup: CDR1 SGDLS, CDR2 YYNGEE. V lost 3 bases and J 4 bases, leaving 13 bases between the germline ends. The CDR3 protein is CASSAPGGTTEAFF. The CDR3, as DNA: TGTGCCAGCAGCGCCCCCGGGGGTACCACTGAAGCTTTCTTT.

V usage is TRBV28 and J usage is TRBJ2-3; D is unclear. The V end lost 5 bases, the J end lost 0 bases, and 15 bases lay between the germline ends. The CDR3 loop spans 16 amino acids. Germline-derived CDR1 and CDR2 are MDHEN and SYDVKM. Here the CDR3 DNA reads TGTGCCAGCAGTCCCACCATAACCGATAGCACAGATACGCAGTATTTT. Protein: CASSPTITDSTDTQYF.

The V call is TRBV4-3, the J call TRBJ1-6; D is possibly TRBD1 (5 bases). CDR3 length equals 15 residues. V dropped 0 bases and J dropped 11 bases, with 14 bases sitting between them. Germline V CDR1 and CDR2: LGHNA, YSLEER. CDR3 coding DNA: TGCGCCAGCAGCCAAGATTCTCAGGGTGGCGCACCCCTCCACTTT. Protein: CASSQDSQGGAPLHF.

The chain employs TRBV7-6 and TRBJ2-1; D is possibly TRBD1 or TRBD2 (5 bases each). The ends were cut back, 2 bases at V and 8 bases at J, with 13 bases in the middle. Germline V gene data show CDR1 as SGHVS and CDR2 as FNYEAQ. This CDR3 has 14 amino acids. The CDR3 coding sequence is TGTGCCAGCAGCTTACTCTCCCGGGGCGATGAGCAGTTCTTC. The encoded protein is CASSLLSRGDEQFF.

The V gene is TRBV21-1, the J gene TRBJ1-3. TRBV21-1 is deemed a pseudogene. The CDR3 runs to 15 residues. CDR3 bases: TGTGCCGAAACAAAGACCCCAAAACCGGGAAACACCATATATTTT. It specifies CAETKTPKPGNTIYF.

The gene calls are TRBV28 and TRBJ2-4, with 15 positions matching TRBD2. The CDR3 sequence is 19 residues long. With 3 bases clipped from V and 2 bases from J, the junction kept 8 bases outside the gene matches. Looked up from germline, CDR1 is MDHEN and CDR2 is SYDVKM. The CDR3 coding sequence is TGTGCCAGCAGTTTTCCAGGACTAGCGGGAGGGGTGCCCAAAAACATTCAGTACTTC. Protein: CASSFPGLAGGVPKNIQYF. Together with reference TRBV28 and TRBJ2-4, the CDR3 gives the full variable domain: DVKVTQSSRYLVKRTGEKVFLECVQDMDHENMFWYRQDPGLGLRLIYFSYDVKMKEKGDIPEGYSVSREKKERFSLILESASTNQTSMYLCASSFPGLAGGVPKNIQYFGAGTRLSVL.

CDR3 in amino acids: CASSLGLQPQHF. CDR3 nucleotides: TGTGCCAGCAGCTTAGGATTACAGCCCCAGCATTTT. This sequence joins TRBV7-2 and TRBJ1-5, with D unresolved. The germline gives CDR1 SGHTA, CDR2 FQGNSA. The V gene lost 1 base and the J gene lost 7 bases, with 5 bases spanning the gap. The CDR3 is made up of 12 amino acids.

This chain uses TRBV6-6 with TRBJ2-7, with TRBD1 identical over 9 bases. Germline trimming cut 6 bases from V and 6 bases from J; bases unmatched to any gene: 15. Germline V gene data show CDR1 as MNHNY and CDR2 as SVGAGI (reference sequence). CDR3 length: 16 amino acids. The CDR3 DNA reads TGTGCCAGCAGGTCCGGGACAGGGAGTTTTCTGGGCGAGCAGTACTTC. Residues: CASRSGTGSFLGEQYF.

The chain carries TRBV7-8 and TRBJ1-1; D is undetermined. Trimming cost V 1 base and J 5 bases, with 11 bases left between them. The CDR3 contains 14 residues. CDR1 and CDR2 (germline): SGHVS, FQNEAQ. The CDR3 region has the DNA TGTGCCAGCAGCTTAGGGACTTTGAGGACTGAAGCTTTCTTT. Translation gives CASSLGTLRTEAFF.

The chain links TRBV7-2 to TRBJ1-1; 7 bases map to TRBD1. The germline V gene has CDR1 SGHTA and CDR2 FQGNSA. Unmatched junction bases numbered 15, after V lost 8 bases and J lost 6 bases. This CDR3 region has 15 residues. CDR3 sequence reads: CASLSVVGTDPEAFF. The CDR3, as DNA: TGTGCCAGCCTCTCAGTCGTCGGGACAGACCCTGAAGCTTTCTTT.

V gene TRBV27 combines with J gene TRBJ2-5; D possibly corresponds to TRBD2 (6 bases). CDR3 length: 12 amino acids. Germline CDR1 is MNHEY and CDR2 is SMNVEV (reference sequence). V was cut by 2 bases and J by 5 bases, with 6 bases left in between. The CDR3 coding sequence is TGTGCCAGCAGTTTAGCGGGGGAGACCCAGTACTTC. This codes for CASSLAGETQYF.

The chain recombines TRBV29-1 with TRBJ1-2, with D perhaps matching TRBD1 (5 bases). This CDR3 contains 14 residues. V was clipped by 1 base and J by 2 bases, with 11 bases between them. Germline loops: CDR1 SQVTM, CDR2 ANQGSEA. CDR3 region: CSVEAGQGNYGYTF. The CDR3 DNA reads TGCAGCGTTGAAGCCGGGCAGGGCAACTATGGCTACACCTTC.

This clone was seen only once. The chain uses TRBV4-3 and TRBJ2-1; D may be TRBD1 or TRBD2 (6 bases each). Germline values: CDR1 LGHNA, CDR2 YSLEER. Trimming stripped 1 base from V and 0 bases from J, with 16 bases between. CDR3 length: 18 amino acids. The CDR3 DNA reads TGCGCCAGCAGCCAAGCCCGGGGGCGAGGGAGCTCCTACAATGAGCAGTTCTTC. Translation gives CASSQARGRGSSYNEQFF.

This chain links TRBV9 with TRBJ2-2, with D possibly TRBD1 on 6 matching bases. The length of the CDR3 is 16 residues. Germline CDR1 SGDLS, CDR2 YYNGEE. V was trimmed by 0 bases and J by 2 bases, leaving 11 bases between them. Here the CDR3 DNA reads TGTGCCAGCAGCGTAGCCCAGGGGATCAACACCGGGGAGCTGTTTTTT. Amino acids: CASSVAQGINTGELFF.